What follows are 6 T cell receptor beta chains derived from one specimen sequenced in a study of OX40 agonist ivuxolimab in advanced cancers. Method: immunoSEQ multiplex PCR; TCRdb's copy keeps in-frame clones and lacks some. Of 65,000 to 80,000 clones in the sample, about 84% were seen once. This sample comprised CD4+ or CD8+ T cells sorted from blood, obtained in a trial of the OX40 agonist ivuxolimab. These receptors originate from an adult with an advanced solid tumor such as melanoma, head and neck, liver or kidney cancer.

The chain is built from TRBV6-1 and TRBJ2-7, with 10 bases that match TRBD1. This CDR3 contains 14 residues. Germline values: CDR1 MNHNS, CDR2 SASEGT. Trimming took 7 bases from V and 7 from J; bases not matched to a gene: 10. The CDR3 region has the DNA TGTGCCAGCAACCTAGGGACAGGGGCCCGGGAGCAGTACTTC. Encoded protein: CASNLGTGAREQYF.

This rearrangement joins TRBV15 to TRBJ2-7, with D maybe TRBD1 (5 bases). Trimming shortened V by 3 bases and J by 6 bases, and 9 bases separated the two germline ends. The CDR3 extends over 12 amino acids. CDR1 LNHNV and CDR2 YYDKDF come from the germline V gene (reference sequence). Here the CDR3 reads CATSSRVGEQYF. DNA of the CDR3: TGTGCCACCAGCAGCAGGGTCGGCGAGCAGTACTTC.

The J gene is TRBJ2-1, the V gene TRBV28, with 8 bases fitting TRBD2. Per the germline V gene, CDR1 is MDHEN and CDR2 is SYDVKM. CDR3 length equals 18 residues. The V gene end was trimmed by 3 bases and the J gene end by 0 bases; junction bases not matched to a gene: 10. The CDR3 DNA reads TGTGCCAGCAGTTTGGGTCTAGCGGGTTCGAGCTCCTACAATGAGCAGTTCTTC. This sequence encodes CASSLGLAGSSSYNEQFF.

This clone has only one observation. CDR3 DNA sequence: TGTGCCAGTAGTATGGGCTTTGAGCAGTTCTTC. This encodes CASSMGFEQFF. The V and J genes are TRBV19 and TRBJ2-1; D gene ambiguous. Trimming stripped 3 bases from V and 9 bases from J, with 6 bases between. Germline CDR1 is LNHDA and CDR2 is SQIVND (reference sequence). This CDR3 is 11 amino acids long.

On this clone: Different DNA sequences within this sample yield the same CDR3. The chain has TRBV5-4 and TRBJ2-1; D might be TRBD2 (7 bases). Germline V lookup: CDR1 SGHNT, CDR2 YYREEE (reference sequence). The length of the CDR3 is 15 residues. The V end was cut by 1 base, the J end by 3 bases, with 11 bases between. The CDR3 DNA sequence: TGTGCCAGCAGCTTGAGGGGGGGCGGCTACAATGAGCAGTTCTTC. Amino acid sequence: CASSLRGGGYNEQFF. The full variable domain, completed using reference TRBV5-4 and TRBJ2-1, is ETGVTQSPTHLIKTRGQQVTLRCSSQSGHNTVSWYQQALGQGPQFIFQYYREEENGRGNFPPRFSGLQFPNYSSELNVNALELDDSALYLCASSLRGGGYNEQFFGPGTRLTVL.

The CDR3 region has the DNA TGTGCCAGCAGAGAGACAGGGGGGAGCGAGCAGTACTTC. Translation: CASRETGGSEQYF. The rearrangement links TRBV7-8 to TRBJ2-7, with 9 bases identical to TRBD1. The CDR3 is 13 residues long. Losses at the gene ends were 6 bases for V and 6 bases for J; bases not matched to a gene: 6. Germline values: CDR1 SGHVS, CDR2 FQNEAQ.